The 32 T cell receptor beta chains reported below all come from one sample, sequenced in a study of blood T cell repertoires in COVID-19. Only in-frame clones appear in the TCRdb table, and some are missing; sequencing was by immunoSEQ multiplex PCR. Of 130,000 to 150,000 clones detected, around 90% appear once; the ten largest clones hold around 1.7%. The sample taken for sequencing was peripheral blood. Every receptor here comes from a woman aged 45-65 years with acute or convalescent COVID-19.

This clone was observed a few times. The chain employs TRBV12-3 or TRBV12-4 and TRBJ1-1; no definite D call. This CDR3 has 13 amino acids. With 8 bases removed from V and 0 bases from J, the gap between germline ends came to 10 bases. The CDR3 loop is CASLNQVNTEAFF. The CDR3 DNA is TGTGCCAGCTTAAATCAGGTGAACACTGAAGCTTTCTTT.

The V call is TRBV19, the J call TRBJ1-5, with 8 bases lining up with TRBD1. The germline V gene has CDR1 LNHDA and CDR2 SQIVND (reference sequence). The CDR3 loop spans 14 amino acids. The V segment lost 0 bases and the J segment 6 bases; nucleotides outside the gene matches: 1. CDR3 in amino acids: CASSIDRGLQPQHF. The CDR3 DNA is TGTGCCAGTAGTATAGACAGGGGGCTTCAGCCCCAGCATTTT.

The chain has TRBV28 and TRBJ2-2; D is possibly TRBD1 (5 bases). This CDR3 comprises 15 residues. The V and J ends lost 6 bases and 7 bases respectively, with 18 bases between them. Per germline, CDR1 MDHEN and CDR2 SYDVKM. CDR3 sequence reads: CASRVPDTPFGELFF. The CDR3 nucleotides read TGTGCCAGCAGAGTGCCGGACACCCCGTTCGGGGAGCTGTTTTTT.

CDR3 region: CASSAGGRSNSPLHF. DNA of the CDR3: TGTGCCAGCAGCGCAGGGGGACGGTCTAATTCACCCCTCCACTTT. This chain connects TRBV9 to TRBJ1-6, with 7 bases identical to TRBD1. The ends lost 3 bases at V and 6 bases at J; junction bases unmatched: 6. The length of the CDR3 is 15 residues. Looked up from germline, CDR1 is SGDLS and CDR2 is YYNGEE.

This rearrangement joins TRBV27 to TRBJ1-2, with TRBD1 matching 7 bases. Trimming cost V 7 bases and J 2 bases; bases outside gene matches: 10. Germline assignment: CDR1 MNHEY and CDR2 SMNVEV (reference sequence). The CDR3 has 15 amino acids. CDR3 residues: CASKLWTGNNYGYTF. The CDR3 bases are TGTGCCAGCAAGTTATGGACAGGCAACAACTATGGCTACACCTTC.

The chain couples TRBV7-9 to TRBJ2-3; D gene ambiguous. Trimming cost V 4 bases and J 2 bases, with 10 bases left between them. Germline CDR1 is SEHNR and CDR2 is FQNEAQ (reference sequence). CDR3 size: 14 residues. Here the CDR3 DNA reads TGTGCCAGCAGCTCCCCCCACTCCACAGATACGCAGTATTTT. As protein: CASSSPHSTDTQYF.

The rearrangement uses TRBV25-1 and TRBJ2-7, with TRBD1 matching 9 bases. CDR1 MGHDK and CDR2 SYGVNS come from the germline V gene. CDR3 length equals 15 residues. The trim removed 0 bases at V and 1 base at J, leaving 1 base unmatched. The CDR3 loop reads CASSEYGQGSYEQYF. CDR3 bases: TGTGCCAGCAGTGAATATGGACAGGGGTCCTACGAGCAGTACTTC.

The rearrangement links TRBV30 to TRBJ2-3; D not certain. Trimming pared 4 bases from V and 1 base from J, leaving 9 bases between. CDR3 length equals 13 residues. Germline loops: CDR1 GTSNPN, CDR2 SVGIG (reference sequence). CDR3 protein: CAWKHRGTDTQYF. Here the CDR3 DNA reads TGTGCCTGGAAGCACCGGGGCACAGATACGCAGTATTTT.

The chain uses TRBV20-1 and TRBJ2-5; D is unresolved. V was clipped by 2 bases and J by 8 bases, with 6 bases between them. Germline-derived CDR1 and CDR2 are DFQATT and SNEGSKA (reference sequence). The CDR3 is 10 residues long. The CDR3 loop reads CSARKSTQYF. Here the CDR3 DNA reads TGCAGTGCTAGAAAGAGTACCCAGTACTTC.

The chain links TRBV5-1 to TRBJ2-1, with D tentatively TRBD2 (5 bases). Germline V gives CDR1 SGHRS, CDR2 YFSETQ. V was shortened by 0 bases and J by 3 bases, with 10 bases between the two germline ends. This CDR3 comprises 15 residues. In nucleotides, the CDR3 is TGCGCCAGCAGCTTGGGGGGAGTTAGCTACAATGAGCAGTTCTTC. This sequence encodes CASSLGGVSYNEQFF.

The chain combines TRBV14 with TRBJ2-5; D might be TRBD2 (6 bases). Germline values: CDR1 SGHDN, CDR2 FVKESK. CDR3 size: 17 residues. With 1 base removed from V and 5 bases from J, the gap between germline ends came to 20 bases. The CDR3 nucleotides read TGTGCCAGCAGCCAAGTCGCGGCGGGAAGTTCGGAGGAGACCCAGTACTTC. It yields the protein CASSQVAAGSSEETQYF.

This clone appeared once. The chain joins TRBV24-1 to TRBJ2-7; D may be TRBD1 (6 bases). There are 12 residues in the CDR3. V shed 3 bases and J shed 6 bases, with 8 bases lying between them. Per germline, CDR1 KGHDR and CDR2 SFDVKD. CDR3 in amino acids: CATSDQGGEQYF. The DNA for the CDR3 is TGTGCCACCAGTGATCAAGGGGGCGAGCAGTACTTC.

This chain uses TRBV5-6 with TRBJ2-7; weak D call: TRBD1 (7 bases). V was pared by 3 bases and J by 2 bases, with 9 bases between. This CDR3 is 13 amino acids long. CDR1 SGHDT and CDR2 YYEEEE come from the germline V gene. The CDR3 DNA follows: TGTGCCAGCAGCTCAGGGGGGACCTACGAGCAGTACTTC. Protein product: CASSSGGTYEQYF.

The V and J genes are TRBV5-4 and TRBJ2-7, with 10 bases lining up with TRBD2. Germline V gene lookup returns CDR1 SGHNT and CDR2 YYREEE (reference sequence). The CDR3 is made up of 15 amino acids. V was clipped by 7 bases and J by 1 base; unmatched bases: 8. This chain's CDR3 is CASASLAGGSYEQYF. In DNA form, the CDR3 reads TGTGCCAGCGCCAGCTTAGCGGGAGGATCCTACGAGCAGTACTTC.

V gene TRBV7-9 combines with J gene TRBJ2-1; D is unclear. Trimming took 5 bases from V and 3 from J, leaving 11 bases between them. Germline CDR1 SEHNR, CDR2 FQNEAQ (reference sequence). The CDR3 is 14 residues long. The CDR3 sequence: CASSPEPHYNEQFF. The CDR3 nucleotides are TGTGCCAGCAGCCCAGAACCTCACTACAATGAGCAGTTCTTC.

In its sample, this clone was seen a few times. This chain links TRBV5-5 with TRBJ1-6; TRBD1 matches 10 bases. With V trimmed by 5 bases and J by 0 bases, 11 bases remained unmatched. In germline, CDR1 is SGHKS, CDR2 YYEKEE (reference sequence). This CDR3 contains 19 residues. The CDR3 DNA reads as TGTGCCAGCAGACCCGACAGGGGGCAATTCAGCTCCTATAATTCACCCCTCCACTTT. Protein: CASRPDRGQFSSYNSPLHF. Variable domain in full (rest from reference TRBV5-5 and TRBJ1-6): DAGVTQSPTHLIKTRGQQVTLRCSPISGHKSVSWYQQVLGQGPQFIFQYYEKEERGRGNFPDRFSARQFPNYSSELNVNALLLGDSALYLCASRPDRGQFSSYNSPLHFGNGTRLTVT.

Only one count was recorded for this clone. This rearrangement joins TRBV5-8 to TRBJ1-1, with D unresolved. CDR3 length: 15 amino acids. Trimming took 2 bases from V and 3 from J, leaving 14 bases between them. Germline V gene lookup returns CDR1 SGHTS and CDR2 YDEGEE. The CDR3 loop reads CASSFPSLPDTEAFF. In nucleotides, the CDR3 is TGTGCCAGCAGCTTCCCCTCTTTACCGGACACTGAAGCTTTCTTT.

V and J are TRBV15 and TRBJ1-1; no definite D call. The V end was cut by 0 bases, the J end by 1 base, with 12 bases between. CDR1 LNHNV and CDR2 YYDKDF come from the germline V gene (reference sequence). The CDR3 loop spans 16 amino acids. The CDR3 coding sequence is TGTGCCACCAGCAGAGACAGAGGGAACCCGAACACTGAAGCTTTCTTT. This codes for CATSRDRGNPNTEAFF.

This clone was seen a few times. This sequence joins TRBV19 and TRBJ2-1; possible D gene TRBD1, 6 bases. CDR1 and CDR2 from the germline V gene are LNHDA and SQIVND (reference sequence). The CDR3 spans 13 residues. Trimming removed 4 bases from V and 6 bases from J, with 10 bases in between. The CDR3: CASSNLQGNEQFF. For the CDR3, the DNA is TGTGCCAGTAGTAACCTACAGGGCAATGAGCAGTTCTTC.

V gene TRBV18 combines with J gene TRBJ1-2; D might be TRBD1 (5 bases). V lost 4 bases to trimming and J lost 4 bases, with 19 bases between them. The V gene's germline CDR1 is KGHSH and CDR2 LQKENI. The CDR3 spans 16 residues. Here the CDR3 DNA reads TGTGCCAGCTCACTGACCCGCGGGGACGGGGGCTATGGCTACACCTTC. This encodes CASSLTRGDGGYGYTF. Combining the CDR3 with reference TRBV18 and TRBJ1-2 gives the whole variable domain NAGVMQNPRHLVRRRGQEARLRCSPMKGHSHVYWYRQLPEEGLKFMVYLQKENIIDESGMPKERFSAEFPKEGPSILRIQQVVRGDSAAYFCASSLTRGDGGYGYTFGSGTRLTVV.

The gene calls are TRBV7-8 and TRBJ1-5; 7 positions match TRBD1. The CDR3 sequence is 17 residues long. Germline values: CDR1 SGHVS, CDR2 FQNEAQ. The V and J ends lost 4 bases and 0 bases, in that order; junction bases with no gene match: 9. The CDR3 here is CASSWDEGGYSNQPQHF. In DNA form, the CDR3 reads TGTGCCAGCAGCTGGGACGAAGGGGGCTATAGCAATCAGCCCCAGCATTTT. Full variable domain (missing parts from reference TRBV7-8 and TRBJ1-5): GAGVSQSPRYKVAKRGQDVALRCDPISGHVSLFWYQQALGQGPEFLTYFQNEAQLDKSGLPSDRFFAERPEGSVSTLKIQRTQQEDSAVYLCASSWDEGGYSNQPQHFGDGTRLSIL.

The chain couples TRBV9 to TRBJ2-2; 7 nucleotides agree with TRBD2. V was pared by 10 bases and J by 2 bases, with 14 bases of the junction left unmatched. Germline CDR1 SGDLS, CDR2 YYNGEE. CDR3 length: 16 residues. This CDR3 is CAGPPGGGENTGELFF. The CDR3 DNA is TGTGCCGGACCTCCTGGTGGGGGGGAAAACACCGGGGAGCTGTTTTTT.

The chain recombines TRBV6-5 with TRBJ2-1, with 7 bases identical to TRBD1. Trimming removed 8 bases from V and 4 bases from J; junction bases left unmatched: 8. Germline lookup yields CDR1 MNHEY and CDR2 SVGAGI. CDR3 length: 14 residues. The CDR3: CASGARDRYNEQFF. The DNA of the CDR3 is TGTGCCAGCGGGGCCCGGGACAGATACAATGAGCAGTTCTTC.

This chain's CDR3 is CSASETHQETQYF. Here the CDR3 DNA reads TGCAGTGCTAGTGAGACACACCAAGAGACCCAGTACTTC. The chain combines TRBV20-1 with TRBJ2-5, with D uncertain. This CDR3 region has 13 residues. From germline, CDR1 is DFQATT and CDR2 SNEGSKA (reference sequence). V dropped 3 bases and J dropped 0 bases, with 8 bases sitting between them.

CDR3 residues: CASSGASRLSSYNEQFF. The CDR3 region has the DNA TGCGCCAGCAGTGGGGCCTCGAGACTAAGCTCCTACAATGAGCAGTTCTTC. This chain connects TRBV10-1 to TRBJ2-1; possible D gene TRBD2, 5 bases. The germline V gene has CDR1 WNHNN and CDR2 SYGVQD (reference sequence). Trimming stripped 4 bases from V and 0 bases from J, with 16 bases between. This CDR3 region has 17 residues.

In regard to this clone: The DNA is omitted, as the CDR3 cannot be located on it reliably, and the CDR3 follows TCRdb's listing. The V gene is TRBV7-3, the J gene TRBJ2-3; whether TRBD1, the table's D call, matches the DNA was not checked. The CDR3 adds up to 18 amino acids, both ends counted. Germline values: CDR1 SGHTA, CDR2 FQGTGA. The CDR3 reads CASSFGPGQGRSTDTQYF.

This clone was observed once. The rearrangement uses TRBV6-5 and TRBJ2-7; D unclear. CDR1 MNHEY and CDR2 SVGAGI come from the germline V gene. The CDR3 is 14 amino acids. Trimming took off 6 bases at V and 2 bases at J, with 14 bases between the two ends. The CDR3 reads CASRTSPVTYEQYF. CDR3 nucleotide sequence: TGTGCCAGCAGAACCTCGCCGGTAACCTACGAGCAGTACTTC.

This clone was seen a single time. The rearrangement uses TRBV7-2 and TRBJ2-1; 7 nucleotides line up with TRBD1. The germline V gene has CDR1 SGHTA and CDR2 FQGNSA. This CDR3 contains 14 residues. J gave up 0 bases and V 6 bases, and 2 bases lay outside the gene matches. In DNA, the CDR3 is TGTGCCAGCAGATCAGGGGGCTCCTACAATGAGCAGTTCTTC. It translates to CASRSGGSYNEQFF. The full variable domain, with the rest looked up from reference TRBV7-2 and TRBJ2-1, is GAGVSQSPSNKVTEKGKDVELRCDPISGHTALYWYRQSLGQGLEFLIYFQGNSAPDKSGLPSDRFSAERTGGSVSTLTIQRTQQEDSAVYLCASRSGGSYNEQFFGPGTRLTVL.

The chain combines TRBV10-1 with TRBJ2-1, with 10 bases that match TRBD2. From germline, CDR1 is WNHNN and CDR2 SYGVQD (reference sequence). The ends lost 5 bases at V and 7 bases at J; junction bases unmatched: 14. There are 17 residues in the CDR3. DNA of the CDR3: TGCGCCAGCAGTTCTAGCGGGAGTGTAAACTCTAGGAATGAGCAGTTCTTC. Its protein is CASSSSGSVNSRNEQFF.

The rearrangement uses TRBV28 and TRBJ2-1; D ambiguous. The CDR3 is made up of 14 amino acids. V lost 6 bases to trimming and J lost 6 bases, with 15 bases between them. Germline V CDR1 and CDR2: MDHEN, SYDVKM. The CDR3 region is CASRSVFPGNEQFF. The CDR3 nucleotides read TGTGCCAGCAGGTCGGTCTTCCCCGGCAATGAGCAGTTCTTC.

The chain joins TRBV11-2 to TRBJ1-5; perhaps TRBD1 as D (5 bases). The CDR3 extends over 15 amino acids. The V gene lost 6 bases and the J gene lost 2 bases, with 14 bases spanning the gap. Germline lookup yields CDR1 SGHAT and CDR2 FQNNGV. The chain's CDR3 is CASSLSGDGNQPQHF. The DNA for the CDR3 is TGTGCCAGCAGTCTCTCGGGGGATGGCAATCAGCCCCAGCATTTT.

This clone was recorded once. The gene calls are TRBV5-1 and TRBJ1-3; perhaps TRBD1 as D (6 bases). The CDR3 spans 13 residues. Germline V lookup: CDR1 SGHRS, CDR2 YFSETQ. The V and J ends lost 4 bases and 3 bases respectively, with 8 bases between them. The CDR3 nucleotides read TGCGCCAGCAGCGGGACATTTGGAAACACCATATATTTT. Protein product: CASSGTFGNTIYF. The whole variable domain, filled in from reference TRBV5-1 and TRBJ1-3, reads KAGVTQTPRYLIKTRGQQVTLSCSPISGHRSVSWYQQTPGQGLQFLFEYFSETQRNKGNFPGRFSGRQFSNSRSEMNVSTLELGDSALYLCASSGTFGNTIYFGEGSWLTVV.